Shown below are 6 T cell receptor beta chains from a single sample sequenced in a study of CD8 T cells in ankylosing spondylitis. TCRdb processed the 5' RACE reads anew with MiXCR; each CDR3 protein has one entry. The sample has 180,000 or so distinct CDR3 sequences; 11% are singletons. Sequenced sample: blood, either unsorted or a sorted T cell fraction (not recorded which). These receptors all come from a male donor with ankylosing spondylitis or in good health (not recorded which).

Ten or more counts support this clonotype. This chain joins TRBV12-3 or TRBV12-4 and TRBJ2-2, with 12 bases identical to TRBD2. This CDR3 has 15 residues. The junction had 3 bases not matched to a gene; V was cut back by 5 bases and J by 5 bases. For the CDR3, the DNA is TGTGCCAGCAGTGCCACTAGCGGGGGGACCGGGGAGCTGTTTTTT. This codes for CASSATSGGTGELFF.

The sample holds a few counts of this clonotype. The V call is TRBV5-1, the J call TRBJ2-3; TRBD2 matches 11 bases. The CDR3 is made up of 16 amino acids. Looked up from germline, CDR1 is SGHRS and CDR2 is YFSETQ. The V and J ends lost 4 bases and 1 base, in that order; junction bases with no gene match: 5. CDR3 region: CASSPVTSGGTDTQYF. The CDR3 DNA sequence: TGCGCCAGCAGCCCCGTGACTAGCGGGGGCACAGATACGCAGTATTTT.

This clonotype was detected many times. This rearrangement joins TRBV12-3 or TRBV12-4 to TRBJ1-3; TRBD1 agrees at 9 bases. The CDR3 covers 15 residues. V dropped 6 bases and J dropped 2; count of bases not matched to a gene: 5. CDR3 amino acids: CASSYGTGTGNTIYF. In nucleotides, the CDR3 is TGTGCCAGCAGCTACGGGACAGGGACTGGAAACACCATATATTTT.

The chain links TRBV12-3 or TRBV12-4 to TRBJ1-2; D is unclear. V dropped 6 bases and J dropped 3 bases, with 11 bases sitting between them. This CDR3 is built from 13 residues. CDR3 in amino acids: CASSSDGYYGYTF. The CDR3 DNA is TGTGCCAGCAGCTCCGATGGGTACTATGGCTACACCTTC.

This clonotype appeared a few times. This sequence joins TRBV12-3 or TRBV12-4 and TRBJ1-5; possible D gene TRBD1, 6 bases. This CDR3 comprises 14 residues. V dropped 5 bases and J dropped 2 bases, with 10 bases sitting between them. DNA of the CDR3: TGTGCCAGCAGTAAAGCAGGGGGCAATCAGCCCCAGCATTTT. Translating it yields CASSKAGGNQPQHF.

This clonotype was seen many times. J is TRBJ2-3 and V is TRBV12-3 or TRBV12-4; 7 bases are shared with TRBD2. V shed 8 bases, J shed 0 bases, and the junction held 8 bases outside the gene matches. CDR3 size: 15 residues. In nucleotides, the CDR3 is TGTGCCAGCGGCCGGGACTACCCAAGCACAGATACGCAGTATTTT. It translates to CASGRDYPSTDTQYF.